This is a list of T cell receptor beta chains from one sample in a study of CD8 T cells in ankylosing spondylitis. One entry per CDR3 protein, called by TCRdb with MiXCR from the 5' RACE reads. The table has approximately 440,000 distinct CDR3 sequences, roughly 17% seen once. Input material: blood, either unsorted or a sorted T cell fraction (not recorded which). These receptors originate from a male donor with ankylosing spondylitis. Both conserved end residues are part of each CDR3. A D gene is named only where the DNA matches it firmly. Not every row has a clone size; where given, it reads once, few, many or a size class.

v_call: TRBV18; clone_size: .; d_call: .; j_call: TRBJ2-6; cdr3_nt: TGTGCCAGCTCACCCGGCGAGGCTGGGGCCAACGTCCTGACTTTC; cdr3_aa: CASSPGEAGANVLTF
v_call: TRBV6-1; clone_size: .; d_call: .; j_call: TRBJ1-6; cdr3_nt: TGTGCCAGCAAGCGGACAAGATATAATTCACCCCTCCACTTT; cdr3_aa: CASKRTRYNSPLHF
v_call: TRBV27; clone_size: .; d_call: TRBD2; j_call: TRBJ2-4; cdr3_nt: TGTGCCAGCAGTCGTCGGCCTAGCGGGACCGACCCCATAGCCAAAAACATTCAGTACTTC; cdr3_aa: CASSRRPSGTDPIAKNIQYF
v_call: TRBV29-1; clone_size: .; d_call: .; j_call: TRBJ2-1; cdr3_nt: TGCAGCGTTGACCAGGGAGACTTCTACAATGAGCAGTTCTTC; cdr3_aa: CSVDQGDFYNEQFF
v_call: TRBV4-3; clone_size: .; d_call: TRBD2; j_call: TRBJ2-1; cdr3_nt: TGCGCCAGCAGCCAAGATAGGGCTAGCGGTAATGAGCAGTTCTTC; cdr3_aa: CASSQDRASGNEQFF
v_call: TRBV28; clone_size: .; d_call: .; j_call: TRBJ1-6; cdr3_nt: TGTGCCAGCAGTTTCGGGTCGTATAATTCACCCCTCCACTTT; cdr3_aa: CASSFGSYNSPLHF
v_call: TRBV14; clone_size: .; d_call: .; j_call: TRBJ2-5; cdr3_nt: TGTGCCAGCAGACGAGCGGAGCCCAAAGAGACCCAGTACTTC; cdr3_aa: CASRRAEPKETQYF
v_call: TRBV19; clone_size: few; d_call: TRBD1; j_call: TRBJ1-5; cdr3_nt: TGTGCCAGTAGTATAGCTCATGGGACAGGGAGCAATCAGCCCCAGCATTTT; cdr3_aa: CASSIAHGTGSNQPQHF
v_call: TRBV7-3; clone_size: .; d_call: .; j_call: TRBJ2-3; cdr3_nt: TGTGCCAGCAGCTTAGGAGGCCCTGAGGCCACAGATACGCAGTATTTT; cdr3_aa: CASSLGGPEATDTQYF
v_call: TRBV30; clone_size: .; d_call: .; j_call: TRBJ2-5; cdr3_nt: TGTGCCTGGAAGGAGGAGGACCAAGAGACCCAGTACTTC; cdr3_aa: CAWKEEDQETQYF
v_call: TRBV2; clone_size: .; d_call: TRBD1; j_call: TRBJ1-5; cdr3_nt: TGTGCCAGCGTCCAGGGGGACAATCAGCCCCAGCATTTT; cdr3_aa: CASVQGDNQPQHF
v_call: TRBV5-1; clone_size: .; d_call: .; j_call: TRBJ1-4; cdr3_nt: TGCGCCAGCAGCGTTACAGCAACTAATGAAAAACTGTTTTTT; cdr3_aa: CASSVTATNEKLFF
v_call: TRBV29-1; clone_size: few; d_call: TRBD1; j_call: TRBJ1-1; cdr3_nt: TGCAGCGCCGAGGGACAGGCCGATAGCACTGAAGCTTTCTTT; cdr3_aa: CSAEGQADSTEAFF
v_call: TRBV21-1; clone_size: .; d_call: .; j_call: TRBJ2-6; cdr3_nt: TGTGCCAGCAGCCCCCCCTCCGGGACCGACTCTGGGGCCAACGTCCTGACTTTC; cdr3_aa: CASSPPSGTDSGANVLTF
v_call: TRBV29-1; clone_size: many; d_call: TRBD1; j_call: TRBJ2-5; cdr3_nt: TGCAGCGTTGAAACCGGGACAGGGGGCAATGGGGAGACCCAGTACTTC; cdr3_aa: CSVETGTGGNGETQYF
v_call: TRBV5-1; clone_size: few; d_call: TRBD2; j_call: TRBJ2-1; cdr3_nt: TGCGCCAGCAGCTTTTCAGCGGGAGGCGAGGGGGAGCAGTTCTTC; cdr3_aa: CASSFSAGGEGEQFF
v_call: TRBV6-1; clone_size: .; d_call: TRBD1; j_call: TRBJ1-1; cdr3_nt: TGTGCCAGCAGTAATCCCGGGACAGAACTCGGCGCTTTCTTT; cdr3_aa: CASSNPGTELGAFF
v_call: TRBV5-1; clone_size: .; d_call: TRBD1; j_call: TRBJ2-2; cdr3_nt: TGCGCCAGCAGCGACCGGACAGGGACGAACACCGGGGAGCTGTTTTTT; cdr3_aa: CASSDRTGTNTGELFF
v_call: TRBV12-3/TRBV12-4; clone_size: few; d_call: .; j_call: TRBJ2-1; cdr3_nt: TGTGCCAGCAGTTGGGACTCGAGCTCCTACAATGAGCAGTTCTTC; cdr3_aa: CASSWDSSSYNEQFF
v_call: TRBV20-1; clone_size: .; d_call: .; j_call: TRBJ2-1; cdr3_nt: TGCAGTGCTAGAGATCTACTAGAGGTCAACAATGAGCAGTTCTTC; cdr3_aa: CSARDLLEVNNEQFF
v_call: TRBV30; clone_size: .; d_call: .; j_call: TRBJ2-3; cdr3_nt: TGTGCCTGGAGTGTACCTGGGGGCCGAGATACGCAGTATTTT; cdr3_aa: CAWSVPGGRDTQYF
v_call: TRBV29-1; clone_size: few; d_call: .; j_call: TRBJ2-1; cdr3_nt: TGCAGTGGGGCTAGGGCGCAAAACTACAATGAGCAGTTCTTC; cdr3_aa: CSGARAQNYNEQFF
v_call: TRBV27; clone_size: .; d_call: TRBD2; j_call: TRBJ2-1; cdr3_nt: TGTGCCAGCAGACGACTAGCGGGAGGCTGGAGCTCCTACAATGAGCAGTTCTTC; cdr3_aa: CASRRLAGGWSSYNEQFF
v_call: TRBV6-5; clone_size: .; d_call: .; j_call: TRBJ1-5; cdr3_nt: TGTGCCAGCAGTTCCTCGGCCGATCAGCCCCAGCATTTT; cdr3_aa: CASSSSADQPQHF
v_call: TRBV6-1; clone_size: few; d_call: .; j_call: TRBJ2-7; cdr3_nt: TGTGCCAGCAGTGGAAAGCAGGGGACCGAGCAGTACTTC; cdr3_aa: CASSGKQGTEQYF
v_call: TRBV3-1; clone_size: few; d_call: .; j_call: TRBJ1-3; cdr3_nt: TGTGCCAGCAGCCAAGTTGCAGGGGCTGGAAACACCATATATTTT; cdr3_aa: CASSQVAGAGNTIYF
v_call: TRBV29-1; clone_size: .; d_call: .; j_call: TRBJ2-1; cdr3_nt: TGCAGCGTTGAGGCGGTGTACAATGAGCAGTTCTTC; cdr3_aa: CSVEAVYNEQFF
v_call: TRBV9; clone_size: few; d_call: .; j_call: TRBJ1-6; cdr3_nt: TGTGCCAGCAGCGTAGAAGGGTCGAATAATTCACCCCTCCACTTT; cdr3_aa: CASSVEGSNNSPLHF
v_call: TRBV24-1; clone_size: .; d_call: .; j_call: TRBJ2-7; cdr3_nt: TGTGCCACCAGTGATGGGCGGGGGCGTCAACACGAGCAGTACTTC; cdr3_aa: CATSDGRGRQHEQYF
v_call: TRBV5-8; clone_size: .; d_call: TRBD1; j_call: TRBJ2-6; cdr3_nt: TGTGCCAGCAGCTGGGACAGGGGAGGCTCTGGGGCCAACGTCCTGACTTTC; cdr3_aa: CASSWDRGGSGANVLTF
v_call: TRBV29-1; clone_size: .; d_call: .; j_call: TRBJ2-1; cdr3_nt: TGCAGCGCCGACCCCCCCGGCGCTTGGGATGAGCAGTTCTTC; cdr3_aa: CSADPPGAWDEQFF
v_call: TRBV7-3; clone_size: few; d_call: .; j_call: TRBJ1-1; cdr3_nt: TGTGCCAGCAGCTTAAACGACACTGAAGCTTTCTTT; cdr3_aa: CASSLNDTEAFF
v_call: TRBV4-2; clone_size: few; d_call: TRBD2; j_call: TRBJ2-2; cdr3_nt: TGTGCCAGCAGCACGAGCGGGGTTGGAACCGGGGAGCTGTTTTTT; cdr3_aa: CASSTSGVGTGELFF
v_call: TRBV9; clone_size: .; d_call: .; j_call: TRBJ2-6; cdr3_nt: TGTGCCAGCAGCGTAGAGGGAACTGGGGCCAACGTCCTGACTTTC; cdr3_aa: CASSVEGTGANVLTF
v_call: TRBV20-1; clone_size: .; d_call: .; j_call: TRBJ2-3; cdr3_nt: TGCAGTGCTAGGGCTAGCGGCACAGATACGCAGTATTTT; cdr3_aa: CSARASGTDTQYF
v_call: TRBV5-1; clone_size: .; d_call: .; j_call: TRBJ2-7; cdr3_nt: TGTGCCAGCAGCTTAGGACTTGGATACGAGCAGTACTTC; cdr3_aa: CASSLGLGYEQYF
v_call: TRBV7-2; clone_size: few; d_call: .; j_call: TRBJ2-7; cdr3_nt: TGTGCCAGCAGCTTAGGGACACGAACATACGAGCAGTACTTC; cdr3_aa: CASSLGTRTYEQYF
v_call: TRBV6-1; clone_size: few; d_call: TRBD2; j_call: TRBJ2-3; cdr3_nt: TGTGCCAGCAGCCCTCATCTAGCGGGGGGCGCAGATACGCAGTATTTT; cdr3_aa: CASSPHLAGGADTQYF
v_call: TRBV5-6; clone_size: .; d_call: TRBD1; j_call: TRBJ2-1; cdr3_nt: TGTGCCAGCAGCCCTCCGGGACAGGGGTTCTACAATGAGCAGTTCTTC; cdr3_aa: CASSPPGQGFYNEQFF
v_call: TRBV12-3/TRBV12-4; clone_size: few; d_call: TRBD2; j_call: TRBJ2-1; cdr3_nt: TGTGCCAGCAGTTTAAGGACTAGCGGGGGGTTCGACAATGAGCAGTTCTTC; cdr3_aa: CASSLRTSGGFDNEQFF
v_call: TRBV29-1; clone_size: .; d_call: TRBD2; j_call: TRBJ2-4; cdr3_nt: TGCAGCGTTGTGGGGACTAGCGGCCTTCTAGCCAAAAACATTCAGTACTTC; cdr3_aa: CSVVGTSGLLAKNIQYF
v_call: TRBV7-2; clone_size: few; d_call: .; j_call: TRBJ1-2; cdr3_nt: TGTGCCAGCAGCATCGACAGCTTTGTTAACTATGGCTACACCTTC; cdr3_aa: CASSIDSFVNYGYTF
v_call: TRBV30; clone_size: few; d_call: .; j_call: TRBJ2-1; cdr3_nt: TGTGCCTGGGGGGGCCGGTACAATGAGCAGTTCTTC; cdr3_aa: CAWGGRYNEQFF
v_call: TRBV3-1; clone_size: .; d_call: TRBD2; j_call: TRBJ2-1; cdr3_nt: TGTGCCAGCACCCGCGCCGGGGCGGGAGAGGCCTACAATGAGCAGTTCTTC; cdr3_aa: CASTRAGAGEAYNEQFF
v_call: TRBV20-1; clone_size: once; d_call: .; j_call: TRBJ2-1; cdr3_nt: TGCAGTGCTAGAGATCGTGGGACCACTATCGATGAGCAGTTCTTC; cdr3_aa: CSARDRGTTIDEQFF
v_call: TRBV29-1; clone_size: .; d_call: .; j_call: TRBJ1-1; cdr3_nt: TGCAGCGTTGACCAGACAGACTTGAACACTGAAGCTTTCTTT; cdr3_aa: CSVDQTDLNTEAFF
v_call: TRBV18; clone_size: few; d_call: .; j_call: TRBJ1-2; cdr3_nt: TGTGCCAGCTCACCAGGTCAGGACCACTATGGCTACACCTTC; cdr3_aa: CASSPGQDHYGYTF
v_call: TRBV12-3/TRBV12-4; clone_size: .; d_call: .; j_call: TRBJ2-1; cdr3_nt: TGTGCCAGCAGCGTCAGGGGATCTGTCTCCTACAATGAGCAGTTCTTC; cdr3_aa: CASSVRGSVSYNEQFF
v_call: TRBV15; clone_size: .; d_call: .; j_call: TRBJ1-1; cdr3_nt: TGTGCCACCAGGGGAGTTAGGACCAAGGACGGAAACACTGAAGCTTTCTTT; cdr3_aa: CATRGVRTKDGNTEAFF
v_call: TRBV5-1; clone_size: .; d_call: .; j_call: TRBJ2-5; cdr3_nt: TGCGCCAGCAGCTGGGCGACACGACCCCAAGAGACCCAGTACTTC; cdr3_aa: CASSWATRPQETQYF
v_call: TRBV18; clone_size: few; d_call: .; j_call: TRBJ1-4; cdr3_nt: TGTGCCAGCTCACGGAACAGGGTACCTAATGAAAAACTGTTTTTT; cdr3_aa: CASSRNRVPNEKLFF
v_call: TRBV6-1; clone_size: few; d_call: .; j_call: TRBJ1-2; cdr3_nt: TGTGCCAGCAGTGAAAGTCTTTACTCCAACTATGGCTACACCTTC; cdr3_aa: CASSESLYSNYGYTF
v_call: TRBV5-1; clone_size: .; d_call: .; j_call: TRBJ2-7; cdr3_nt: TGCGCCAGCAGCTTTACAGACCGCGAGCAGTACTTC; cdr3_aa: CASSFTDREQYF
v_call: TRBV12-3/TRBV12-4; clone_size: many; d_call: .; j_call: TRBJ1-2; cdr3_nt: TGTGCCAGCAGTCCCCTCGGTTCTAACTATGGCTACACCTTC; cdr3_aa: CASSPLGSNYGYTF
v_call: TRBV4-2; clone_size: few; d_call: .; j_call: TRBJ2-3; cdr3_nt: TGTGCCAGCAGCCAAGAAGGGCCAGCGGGTTTCACAGATACGCAGTATTTT; cdr3_aa: CASSQEGPAGFTDTQYF
v_call: TRBV4-1; clone_size: few; d_call: .; j_call: TRBJ2-5; cdr3_nt: TGCGCCAGCAGCCAAGATCCCGGGGGAGAGACCCAGTACTTC; cdr3_aa: CASSQDPGGETQYF
v_call: TRBV24-1; clone_size: few; d_call: .; j_call: TRBJ2-5; cdr3_nt: TGTGCCACCAGTGAAGGGGGGGGGTACCAAGAGACCCAGTACTTC; cdr3_aa: CATSEGGGYQETQYF
v_call: TRBV10-2; clone_size: .; d_call: .; j_call: TRBJ2-2; cdr3_nt: TGCGCCAGCAGGTTGGGAGAAAACACCGGGGAGCTGTTTTTT; cdr3_aa: CASRLGENTGELFF
v_call: TRBV5-6; clone_size: many; d_call: .; j_call: TRBJ1-1; cdr3_nt: TGTGCCAGCAGCACCTACTTGAACACTGAAGCTTTCTTT; cdr3_aa: CASSTYLNTEAFF